The T cell receptor beta chain described here comes from a study of blood T cell repertoires in COVID-19 (dated by TCRdb to 2020 to 2022). Looking at the study overall: Samples covering the acute and convalescent phases of COVID-19 were provided by collaborators in the United States, Italy and Spain. Nearly every sample came with metadata listing a de-identified subject ID, COVID-19 status, age in years and sex. Where HLA class I and class II types were available, the types were taken from metadata supplied by the sample provider, not from assay-based typing. The prospective study material was composed of cDNA or gDNA derived from T cells, B-cell-depleted T cells, or PBMCs. The repertoires were made available in a free public database intended to serve as a resource for research on the immune response to SARS-CoV-2. Samples came from the ongoing ImmuneRACE study (first 160 participants) plus 1,254 subjects from 6 global collaborators. Deeply sampled blood TCRbeta repertoires from subjects exposed to, actively infected with, or recovered from COVID-19 were included in the dataset.

About this clone itself: There is no known antigen for this receptor. Base-call qualities are not available, and no considerably larger clone is one nucleotide away.

The immunoSEQ Assay, a bias-controlled multiplex PCR, was used to amplify TCRbeta CDR3 regions from genomic DNA. Regarding the original processing steps: Within the assay, amplification of reference gene primers was used to estimate how many nucleated cells each sample contained. To quantify the absolute abundance of each unique TCRbeta CDR3 rearrangement, sequence reads were collapsed and filtered. For each sample, productive Simpson clonality was calculated as the square root of Simpson's diversity index over productive rearrangements. Imported from immuneACCESS, the table was reduced by TCRdb to in-frame sequences with V and J called. These copies leave out some clones; in studies compared against another copy, an unresolved V gene accounts for under half, and the cause of the remainder is not known. V, J and clone size are those of that table, while D and trimming were read from the DNA. Within this sample are around 140,000 clones, with roughly 79% of them counted one time only. The top ten constitute just under 3% of the sample.

Relative to germline, V is missing 0 bases and J is missing 6 bases, with 8 bases of the junction outside any gene match. Taken from cysteine to phenylalanine, the CDR3 has 16 residues. Just the 48-base CDR3 DNA is kept, in frame starting at base 1. CDR1 and CDR2 are read off the germline V gene (reference sequence) as WNHNN and SYGVQD. In the prospective study, participants were about 18 to 100 years old, resided in about two dozen geographic areas of the United States, and were enrolled through a virtual design. To assign participants to cohorts, the prospective study relied on clinical history that participants themselves reported in a screening survey and a study questionnaire. ImmuneRACE Cohort 3 recovered participants were defined by two consecutive negative NP/OP PCR tests, healthcare professional clearance, or symptom resolution. Each participant in the prospective study had whole blood, serum and a nasopharyngeal or oropharyngeal swab collected by mobile phlebotomists. Additional blood draws and questionnaires over an approximately 2-month period could optionally be provided by prospective study participants. Before DNA extraction, prospective study blood samples were shipped either frozen or at room temperature.

Paper-wide results and their limitations: How much clinical and demographic metadata was included differed by source and by participant, and the metadata was provided uncurated.

Sequenced material: PBMCs or T cells enriched from blood (not recorded which). This receptor was identified in a woman in her forties or fifties who had recovered from COVID-19. The V gene is TRBV10-1 and the J gene is TRBJ2-1; 7 central nucleotides agree with TRBD1. The CDR3 region reads CASSESSETGTNEQFF. The DNA reads TGCGCCAGCAGTGAGTCGAGTGAGACAGGGACCAATGAGCAGTTCTTC.